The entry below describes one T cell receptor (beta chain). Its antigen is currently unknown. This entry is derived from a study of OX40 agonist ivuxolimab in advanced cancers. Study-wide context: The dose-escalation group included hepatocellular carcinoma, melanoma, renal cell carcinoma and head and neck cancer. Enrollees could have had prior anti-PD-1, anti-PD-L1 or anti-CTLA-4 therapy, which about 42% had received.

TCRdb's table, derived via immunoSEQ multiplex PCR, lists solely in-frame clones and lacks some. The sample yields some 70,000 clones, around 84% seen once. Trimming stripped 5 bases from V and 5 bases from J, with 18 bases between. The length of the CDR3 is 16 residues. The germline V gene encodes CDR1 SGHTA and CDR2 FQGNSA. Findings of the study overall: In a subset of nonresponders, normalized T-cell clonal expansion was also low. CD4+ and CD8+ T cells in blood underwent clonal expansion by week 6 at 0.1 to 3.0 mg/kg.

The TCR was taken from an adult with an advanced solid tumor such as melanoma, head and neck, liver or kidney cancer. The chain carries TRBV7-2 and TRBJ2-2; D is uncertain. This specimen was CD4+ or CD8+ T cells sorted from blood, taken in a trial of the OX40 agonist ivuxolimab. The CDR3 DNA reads TGTGCCAGCAGCCACGCGAGACTTGGGGATACCGGGGAGCTGTTTTTT. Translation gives CASSHARLGDTGELFF. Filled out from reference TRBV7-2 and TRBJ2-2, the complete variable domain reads GAGVSQSPSNKVTEKGKDVELRCDPISGHTALYWYRQSLGQGLEFLIYFQGNSAPDKSGLPSDRFSAERTGGSVSTLTIQRTQQEDSAVYLCASSHARLGDTGELFFGEGSRLTVL.